A single sample is the source of the 8 T cell receptor beta chains below, sequenced in a study of shared clonotypes between healthy human individuals (dated by TCRdb to 2018 to 2020). Libraries were prepared through the immunoSEQ multiplex PCR assay. Not all clones reach the TCRdb copy of this immuneACCESS table, which keeps in-frame sequences only. Checked studies attribute under half of the gap to unresolved V genes and leave the rest unexplained. In all, the sample holds some 2,100,000 clones, and 85% to 95% of those were seen once. The ten largest clones capture about 1.5% of the sample. CD8 naive samples consisted of CD45RO-negative cells that were positively selected for CCR7, yielding a CD45RA+CCR7+ population without TemRA cells. The source material was naive CD8+ T cells from PBMCs. The sample's cell subset or site, from its label and the paper: CD45RA+CCR7+. The receptors here all came from a man between 18 and 35 years old in good health. Some clones in this sample may be carry-over from other donors' samples.

Worth noting for this clone: Other DNA sequences in the sample encode the same CDR3. The rearrangement joins TRBV7-6 to TRBJ2-3, with 14 bases fitting TRBD2. After removal of 4 bases from V and 3 bases from J, the junction contained 0 bases not matched to a gene. From germline, CDR1 is SGHVS and CDR2 FNYEAQ. The CDR3 is 15 residues long. CDR3 coding DNA: TGTGCCAGCAGCTGGACTAGCGGGAGGACAGATACGCAGTATTTT. This gives the protein CASSWTSGRTDTQYF.

V gene TRBV5-4 combines with J gene TRBJ2-1, with a weak D call TRBD2 (5 bases). Germline V gene data show CDR1 as SGHNT and CDR2 as YYREEE (reference sequence). Trimming took 5 bases from V and 0 from J, leaving 12 bases between them. This CDR3 contains 15 residues. Here the CDR3 reads CASSPGLVSYNEQFF. In DNA form, the CDR3 reads TGTGCCAGCAGTCCCGGACTGGTCTCCTACAATGAGCAGTTCTTC.

The chain has TRBV5-1 and TRBJ2-2, with D unclear. The CDR3 is 14 amino acids. In germline, CDR1 is SGHRS, CDR2 YFSETQ. Trimming took off 0 bases at V and 6 bases at J, with 9 bases between the two ends. The CDR3 nucleotides read TGCGCCAGCAGCTTGGTCGGGTTCGCCGGGGAGCTGTTTTTT. It encodes CASSLVGFAGELFF.

The chain has TRBV19 and TRBJ1-3; no clear D gene. This CDR3 is built from 15 residues. Germline V gene data show CDR1 as LNHDA and CDR2 as SQIVND (reference sequence). The V end was cut by 7 bases, the J end by 0 bases, with 13 bases between. The CDR3 bases are TGTGCCAGTACTACCTTCGGGATCTCTGGAAACACCATATATTTT. Translated: CASTTFGISGNTIYF.

CDR3 bases: TGTGCCAGTAGTGGCGAGGGAGTTGAAGCTTTCTTT. Translation: CASSGEGVEAFF. The chain has TRBV19 and TRBJ1-1; D is undetermined. V dropped 5 bases and J dropped 7 bases, with 11 bases sitting between them. The CDR3 has 12 amino acids. Germline CDR1 is LNHDA and CDR2 is SQIVND (reference sequence).

The V and J genes are TRBV2 and TRBJ1-2; TRBD1 agrees at 7 bases. Germline CDR1 SNHLY, CDR2 FYNNEI. The CDR3 has 15 residues. With 5 bases clipped from V and 13 bases from J, the junction kept 19 bases outside the gene matches. CDR3 sequence: CASSNPTKGQPECTF. CDR3 nucleotide sequence: TGTGCCAGCAGTAACCCGACTAAGGGACAGCCAGAGTGCACCTTC.

This clone was counted a few times. This sequence joins TRBV11-2 and TRBJ1-2, with D perhaps TRBD1 (6 bases). V shed 4 bases and J shed 8 bases, with 17 bases lying between them. The CDR3 extends over 14 amino acids. Germline CDR1 and CDR2: SGHAT and FQNNGV. CDR3 sequence (DNA): TGTGCCAGCAGCTCCCGGGACACCGAAGACGGCTACACCTTC. This gives the protein CASSSRDTEDGYTF.

This clone has only a few counts. Other DNA sequences from this sample encode an identical CDR3 as well. The CDR3 DNA is TGTGCCAGCAGCTTGAACACTGAAGCTTTCTTT. Translated, it gives CASSLNTEAFF. This chain joins TRBV5-6 and TRBJ1-1; D remains unclear. Germline CDR1 is SGHDT and CDR2 is YYEEEE. Trimming pared 1 base from V and 2 bases from J, leaving 0 bases between. The CDR3 consists of 11 residues.